This TCR beta chain stems from a study of T cells in localized non-small cell lung cancer. Points from the study as a whole: Longer overall survival was associated with a higher density of T cells in the blood. Highest T cell clonality was seen in uninvolved adjacent lung, surpassing that measured in tumor. Only one tumor region was sequenced, so heterogeneity remains possible. There were a median 57 of the top 100 tumor clones appearing in adjacent lung.

Measured with immunoSEQ multiplex PCR; TCRdb has only the in-frame clones, and not every one. The sample has about 27,000 clones; roughly 91% are singletons. Comments on this clone: Its target is not known.

The CDR3 loop spans 15 amino acids. CDR1 SGHRS and CDR2 YFSETQ come from the germline V gene. Losses at the gene ends were 3 bases for V and 4 bases for J; bases not matched to a gene: 7. The starting material was peripheral blood, obtained before any cancer treatment. The TCR sequence derives from a woman aged 40 to 75 with stage I lung adenocarcinoma. This chain links TRBV5-1 with TRBJ1-1, with TRBD1 matching 9 bases. The CDR3 bases are TGCGCCAGCAGCTCCGGGGACAGGGCGGGCACTGAAGCTTTCTTT. Translating gives CASSSGDRAGTEAFF. The variable domain in full, with the rest retrieved from reference TRBV5-1 and TRBJ1-1, is KAGVTQTPRYLIKTRGQQVTLSCSPISGHRSVSWYQQTPGQGLQFLFEYFSETQRNKGNFPGRFSGRQFSNSRSEMNVSTLELGDSALYLCASSSGDRAGTEAFFGQGTRLTVV.